These 2 T cell receptor beta chains came from one sample sequenced in a study of blood T cell repertoires in COVID-19. Sequencing used immunoSEQ multiplex PCR; TCRdb keeps in-frame clones, though not all of them. The sample holds fewer than 150,000 clones, roughly 70% seen once. The sequencing input was peripheral blood. Source of these receptors: a human donor with acute or convalescent COVID-19. The donor label of this sample is uncertain.

This clone has only a few counts. The rearrangement links TRBV29-1 to TRBJ1-1; the D gene is possibly TRBD1 (5 bases). V lost 4 bases and J lost 0, with 9 bases in between. The CDR3 spans 13 residues. In germline, CDR1 is SQVTM, CDR2 ANQGSEA. Written as DNA, the CDR3 is TGCAGCGTTGCCGGGGGATTGAACACTGAAGCTTTCTTT. Its protein is CSVAGGLNTEAFF.

This sequence joins TRBV11-2 and TRBJ2-3, with 7 nucleotides matching TRBD1. With 4 bases clipped from V and 3 bases from J, the junction kept 13 bases outside the gene matches. This CDR3 spans 17 amino acids. The germline V gene has CDR1 SGHAT and CDR2 FQNNGV. This CDR3 is CASSSNPTGIWTDTQYF. The CDR3, as DNA: TGTGCCAGCAGCTCCAATCCGACAGGGATATGGACAGATACGCAGTATTTT.